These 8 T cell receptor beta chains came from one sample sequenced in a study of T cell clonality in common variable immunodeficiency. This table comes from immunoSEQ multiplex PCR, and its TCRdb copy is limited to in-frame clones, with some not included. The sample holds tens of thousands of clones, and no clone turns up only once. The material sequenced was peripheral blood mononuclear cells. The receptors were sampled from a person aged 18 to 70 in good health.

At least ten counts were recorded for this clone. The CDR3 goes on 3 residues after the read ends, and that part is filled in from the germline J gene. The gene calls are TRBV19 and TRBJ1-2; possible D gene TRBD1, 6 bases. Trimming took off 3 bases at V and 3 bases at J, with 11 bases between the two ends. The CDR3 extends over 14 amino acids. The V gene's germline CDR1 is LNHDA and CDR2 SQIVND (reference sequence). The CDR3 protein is CASSIYREDYGYTF. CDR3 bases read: TGTGCCAGTAGTATCTACAGGGAGGACTATGGC.

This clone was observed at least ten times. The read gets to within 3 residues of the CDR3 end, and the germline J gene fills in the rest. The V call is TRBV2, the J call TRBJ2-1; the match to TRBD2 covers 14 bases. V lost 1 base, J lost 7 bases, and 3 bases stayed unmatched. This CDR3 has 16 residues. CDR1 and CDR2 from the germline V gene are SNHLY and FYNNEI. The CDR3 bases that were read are TGTGCCAGCAGTGAAGGGGGACTAGCGGGAGTTAATGAG. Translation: CASSEGGLAGVNE. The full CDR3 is CASSEGGLAGVNEQFF.

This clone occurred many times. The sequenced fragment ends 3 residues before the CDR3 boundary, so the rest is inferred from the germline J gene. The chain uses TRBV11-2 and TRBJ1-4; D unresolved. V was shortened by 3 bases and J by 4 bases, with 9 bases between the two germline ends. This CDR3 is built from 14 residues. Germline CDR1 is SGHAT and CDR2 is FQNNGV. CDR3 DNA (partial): TGTGCCAGCAGCTTTCGCGGGGTTAATGAAAAA. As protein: CASSFRGVNEK. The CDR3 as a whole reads CASSFRGVNEKLFF.

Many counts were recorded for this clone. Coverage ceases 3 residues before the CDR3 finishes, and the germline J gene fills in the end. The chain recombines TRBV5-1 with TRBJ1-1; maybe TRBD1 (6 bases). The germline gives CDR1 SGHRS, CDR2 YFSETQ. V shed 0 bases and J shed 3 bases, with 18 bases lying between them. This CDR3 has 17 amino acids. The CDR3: CASSLVVFRGSDTEAFF. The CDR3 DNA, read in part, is TGCGCCAGCAGCTTGGTCGTGTTCAGGGGCTCCGACACTGAA.

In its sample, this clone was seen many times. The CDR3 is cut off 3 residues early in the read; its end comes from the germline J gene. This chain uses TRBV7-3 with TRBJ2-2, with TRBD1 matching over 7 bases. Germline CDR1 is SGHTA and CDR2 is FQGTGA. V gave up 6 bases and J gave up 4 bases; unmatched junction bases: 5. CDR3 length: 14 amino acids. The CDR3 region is CASRYDRVTGELFF. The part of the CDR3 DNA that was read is TGTGCCAGCAGATATGACAGGGTCACCGGGGAG.

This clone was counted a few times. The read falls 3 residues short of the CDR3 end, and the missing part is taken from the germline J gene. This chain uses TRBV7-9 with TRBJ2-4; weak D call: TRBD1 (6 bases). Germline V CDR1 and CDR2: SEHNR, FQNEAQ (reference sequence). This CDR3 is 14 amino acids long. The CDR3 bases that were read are TGTGCCAGCGGAACAGGGAGTCCTCGGGGTGGT. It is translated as CASGTGSPRGG. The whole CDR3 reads CASGTGSPRGGQYF.

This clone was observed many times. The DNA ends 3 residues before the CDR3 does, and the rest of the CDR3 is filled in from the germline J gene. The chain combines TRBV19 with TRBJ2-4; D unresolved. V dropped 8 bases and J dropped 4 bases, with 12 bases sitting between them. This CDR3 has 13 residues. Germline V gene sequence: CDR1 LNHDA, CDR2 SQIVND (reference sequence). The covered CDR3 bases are TGTGCCAGTTCGGAACTATCTAAAAACATT. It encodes CASSELSKNI. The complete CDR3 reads CASSELSKNIQYF.

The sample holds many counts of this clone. The sequenced part of the CDR3 DNA is TGTGCCAGCAGCTTGGGCCCAGGGGAGCGCGGGGCCAACGTC. Its translation: CASSLGPGERGANV. Given in full, the CDR3 is CASSLGPGERGANVLTF. V and J are TRBV7-6 and TRBJ2-6, with D maybe TRBD1 (6 bases). The read gets to within 3 residues of the CDR3 end, and the germline J gene fills in the rest. V gave up 3 bases and J gave up 4 bases, with 16 bases separating them. From germline, CDR1 is SGHVS and CDR2 FNYEAQ. This CDR3 has 17 amino acids.